This T cell receptor beta chain was captured in a study of blood T cell repertoires in COVID-19 (dated by TCRdb to the early 2020s). About the study as a whole: Samples covering the acute and convalescent phases of COVID-19 were provided by collaborators in the United States, Italy and Spain. The repertoires were released in a freely available public database intended as a resource for research on the immune response to SARS-CoV-2. Where available, HLA class I and class II types were obtained from metadata supplied by the sample provider rather than from assay-based typing. The samples were drawn from two sources: the first 160 participants of the ongoing ImmuneRACE study, and fewer than 1,500 subjects contributed by 6 global collaborators. Deeply sampled blood TCRbeta repertoires from subjects exposed to, actively infected with, or recovered from COVID-19 were included in the dataset. Sample metadata almost always included a de-identified subject ID, COVID-19 status, age in years and sex. The prospective study material was composed of cDNA or gDNA derived from T cells, B-cell-depleted T cells, or PBMCs. General study outcomes and caveats: How much clinical and demographic metadata was included differed by source and by participant, and the metadata was provided uncurated.

This clone was seen only once. There is no known antigen for this receptor. No base quality values were provided; no much bigger clone lies one nucleotide off. TCRbeta CDR3 regions were amplified from genomic DNA by means of the immunoSEQ Assay, a bias-controlled multiplex PCR. In the authors' own workflow: The number of nucleated cells in each sample was estimated from the amplification of reference gene primers within the assay. To quantify the absolute abundance of each unique TCRbeta CDR3 rearrangement, sequence reads were collapsed and filtered. For each sample, productive Simpson clonality was calculated as the square root of Simpson's diversity index over productive rearrangements. The table comes from immuneACCESS by way of TCRdb, which keeps in-frame sequences with V and J called. Part of the clones is missing from these tables; in studies checked, under half for an unresolved V gene and the rest for unknown reasons. The V and J calls and clone size are taken from that table; D and trimming were inferred from the DNA. This sample holds 280,000 or so clones; roughly 88% were observed only once. The ten largest clones take up 2.2% of the sample.

Its CDR3 holds 16 amino acids, cysteine through phenylalanine. The kept DNA is CDR3 alone, 48 bases in frame from the first base. Per the germline V gene, SGHRS is the CDR1 and YFSETQ is the CDR2. V drops 0 bases and J drops 1 base, leaving 12 bases in between. Participants in the prospective study were aged about 18 to 95 years, lived in 20 to 25 United States geographic areas, and enrolled through a virtual design. In the prospective study, participants were assigned to cohorts based on the clinical history participants reported in a screening survey and a study questionnaire. For ImmuneRACE Cohort 3, a participant was defined as recovered based on two consecutive negative NP/OP PCR tests, clearance by a healthcare professional, or resolution of symptoms. Mobile phlebotomists in the prospective study collected whole blood, serum and a nasopharyngeal or oropharyngeal swab from every participant. Additional blood draws and questionnaires over an approximately two-month period could optionally be provided by prospective study participants. Prospective study blood samples were shipped either frozen or at room temperature before DNA extraction.

The sequence was collected from a man between 25 and 39 years old who had recovered from COVID-19. Rearrangement joined TRBV5-1 to TRBJ2-3; TRBD1 is possibly the D segment (6 matching bases). Sample: PBMCs or T cells enriched from blood (not recorded which). This receptor carries the CDR3 CASSLVLGAGTDTQYF. DNA sequence: TGCGCCAGCAGCTTGGTTCTGGGGGCGGGCACAGATACGCAGTATTTT. Joined to the reference TRBV5-1 and TRBJ2-3 proteins, this CDR3 gives the full variable domain: KAGVTQTPRYLIKTRGQQVTLSCSPISGHRSVSWYQQTPGQGLQFLFEYFSETQRNKGNFPGRFSGRQFSNSRSEMNVSTLELGDSALYLCASSLVLGAGTDTQYFGPGTRLTVL.